These 26 T cell receptor beta chains originate from one sample sequenced in a study of identical twins. TCRdb processed the 5' RACE reads anew with MiXCR; each CDR3 protein has one entry. The data contain about 920,000 distinct CDR3 sequences, approximately 13% of them singletons. These data also formed part of another study, on yellow fever vaccine responses in identical twins.

What was sequenced was PBMCs. Every receptor here comes from a woman aged 18 to 35 in good health.

This clonotype has ten or more counts. V and J are TRBV12-3 or TRBV12-4 and TRBJ1-6; 11 positions agree with TRBD1. The V segment lost 4 bases and the J segment 8 bases; nucleotides outside the gene matches: 1. This CDR3 has 14 amino acids. In DNA form, the CDR3 reads TGTGCCAGCAGTTGGGGACAGGGGGATTCACCCCTCCACTTT. Its translation is CASSWGQGDSPLHF.

This clonotype was detected a few times. The chain uses TRBV11-3 and TRBJ2-2, with a weak D call TRBD1 (7 bases). The ends were cut back, 5 bases at V and 5 bases at J, with 21 bases in the middle. The CDR3 totals 17 residues. The germline CDR1 and CDR2 sequences are SGHNT and YENEEA. CDR3 coding DNA: TGTGCCAGCAGCCGTCGTTCCCGACAGGGAGGTACCGGGGAGCTGTTTTTT. It translates to CASSRRSRQGGTGELFF.

The sample holds a few counts of this clonotype. The chain is built from TRBV20-1 and TRBJ2-7; 7 bases line up with TRBD1. V gave up 5 bases and J gave up 7 bases; unmatched junction bases: 17. CDR3 length: 15 residues. Germline assignment: CDR1 DFQATT and CDR2 SNEGSKA (reference sequence). Here the CDR3 reads CSAGTDRTHTGEQYF. The CDR3 nucleotides read TGCAGTGCTGGTACGGACAGGACCCACACGGGGGAGCAGTACTTC.

The sample holds many counts of this clonotype. The chain uses TRBV10-3 and TRBJ2-7; perhaps TRBD2 as D (5 bases). Germline CDR1 is ENHRY and CDR2 is SYGVKD. With 7 bases removed from V and 2 bases from J, the gap between germline ends came to 18 bases. The CDR3 is made up of 15 amino acids. The CDR3 nucleotides read TGTGCCATCATGAGCAGCGGAGAGACCGCCTACGAGCAGTACTTC. Its translation is CAIMSSGETAYEQYF.

This clonotype was picked up a small number of times. V and J are TRBV10-3 and TRBJ2-1, with 8 positions matching TRBD1. J was trimmed by 5 bases and V by 6 bases; bases with no gene match: 3. CDR1 is ENHRY, CDR2 SYGVKD, per germline. CDR3 length equals 13 residues. CDR3 sequence (DNA): TGTGCCATCAGCTTGACAGGGGACAATGAGCAGTTCTTC. It translates to CAISLTGDNEQFF.

The chain joins TRBV10-2 to TRBJ2-5, with 11 bases lining up with TRBD2. Germline CDR1 reads WSHSY; CDR2 reads SAAADI. The CDR3 totals 15 residues. Trimming took 2 bases from V and 4 from J; bases not matched to a gene: 3. CDR3 nucleotides: TGCGCCAGCAGTGAGCTAGGACTAGCGGGAGAGACCCAGTACTTC. It is translated as CASSELGLAGETQYF.

This clonotype showed up just a few times. This chain connects TRBV12-3 or TRBV12-4 to TRBJ1-4; a possible D gene is TRBD1 (6 bases). V was clipped by 8 bases and J by 4 bases, with 8 bases between them. CDR3 length: 12 amino acids. In DNA, the CDR3 is TGTGCCAGCGGGGACAATAATGAAAAACTGTTTTTT. Translated, it gives CASGDNNEKLFF.

This clonotype was seen repeatedly, ten times or more. CDR3 in DNA: TGTGCCAGCAGTGAGTCAACCCCAGGCTCCTACGAGCAGTACTTC. It encodes CASSESTPGSYEQYF. The chain joins TRBV6-1 to TRBJ2-7, with D hard to call. From germline, CDR1 is MNHNS and CDR2 SASEGT. Trimming left V 3 bases short and J 0 bases short, with 12 bases between. The CDR3 extends over 15 amino acids.

This clonotype has ten or more counts. The chain has TRBV29-1 and TRBJ2-1, with 10 bases lining up with TRBD2. Germline V gene data show CDR1 as SQVTM and CDR2 as ANQGSEA. V lost 6 bases and J lost 1; bases outside the gene matches: 9. CDR3 length: 16 residues. CDR3 DNA: TGCAGCGTGGGGGGTACTAGCGGGGTGTCCTACAATGAGCAGTTCTTC. Translation: CSVGGTSGVSYNEQFF.

This clonotype was seen repeatedly, ten times or more. The chain is built from TRBV7-2 and TRBJ1-1; D is perhaps TRBD1 (5 bases). This CDR3 region has 13 residues. V lost 3 bases and J 3 bases, leaving 8 bases between the germline ends. Germline V CDR1 and CDR2: SGHTA, FQGNSA. As DNA, the CDR3 is TGTGCCAGCAGCTTGGGGGTGTACACTGAAGCTTTCTTT. Its protein product is CASSLGVYTEAFF.

This clonotype was detected only a few times. The chain links TRBV4-1 to TRBJ1-1; 8 bases agree with TRBD1. The CDR3 covers 15 residues. J was trimmed by 3 bases and V by 3 bases; bases with no gene match: 6. Germline V gene data show CDR1 as MGHRA and CDR2 as YSYEKL. DNA for the CDR3: TGCGCCAGCAGCCACGGACAGGGTGGCGACACTGAAGCTTTCTTT. The encoded protein is CASSHGQGGDTEAFF.

This clonotype has just a few counts. This chain joins TRBV25-1 and TRBJ1-1, with D uncertain. Deletions cut 6 bases from V and 3 bases from J, with 5 bases between. CDR1 is MGHDK and CDR2 is SYGVNS in the germline V gene. The CDR3 is 11 amino acids. CDR3 residues: CASSGHTEAFF. In DNA, the CDR3 is TGTGCCAGCAGCGGGCACACTGAAGCTTTCTTT.

This clonotype has just a few counts. CDR3 loop: CASSPAAHSNQPQHF. CDR3 coding DNA: TGTGCCAGCTCACCAGCGGCCCATAGCAATCAGCCCCAGCATTTT. The V gene is TRBV18, the J gene TRBJ1-5; D remains ambiguous. This CDR3 has 15 amino acids. Germline values: CDR1 KGHSH, CDR2 LQKENI. With 2 bases removed from V and 0 bases from J, the gap between germline ends came to 8 bases.

This clonotype was seen only a few times. The J gene is TRBJ2-6, the V gene TRBV2; 10 bases map to TRBD1. Germline CDR1 is SNHLY and CDR2 is FYNNEI. CDR3 length: 15 amino acids. The trim removed 6 bases at V and 1 base at J, leaving 0 bases unmatched. CDR3 sequence: CASRGQGSGANVLTF. CDR3 DNA: TGTGCCAGCAGGGGACAGGGGTCTGGGGCCAACGTCCTGACTTTC.

This clonotype showed up just a few times. The chain uses TRBV20-1 and TRBJ2-7; 8 bases are shared with TRBD1. Germline values: CDR1 DFQATT, CDR2 SNEGSKA (reference sequence). J gave up 1 base and V 5 bases, and 4 bases lay outside the gene matches. This CDR3 comprises 13 residues. The CDR3 nucleotides read TGCAGTGCTGCCGGGACAGGATCCTACGAGCAGTACGTC. Its translation is CSAAGTGSYEQYV.

This clonotype was counted ten times or more. This chain uses TRBV5-1 with TRBJ2-7; 11 positions match TRBD2. This CDR3 is 16 amino acids long. CDR1 and CDR2 from the germline V gene are SGHRS and YFSETQ. J gave up 4 bases and V 1 base, and 7 bases lay outside the gene matches. CDR3 sequence reads: CASSLSTSGSLYEQYF. The DNA of the CDR3 is TGCGCCAGCAGCTTGTCCACTAGCGGGAGCTTATACGAGCAGTACTTC.

This chain uses TRBV3-1 with TRBJ2-7; 12 bases line up with TRBD2. From germline, CDR1 is LGHDT and CDR2 YNNKEL (reference sequence). V shed 1 base, J shed 3 bases, and the junction held 4 bases outside the gene matches. The CDR3 is 16 amino acids. The CDR3: CASSQAGTSGHYEQYF. The CDR3 DNA is TGTGCCAGCAGCCAAGCCGGGACTAGCGGGCACTACGAGCAGTACTTC.

This clonotype was seen repeatedly, ten times or more. This sequence joins TRBV11-2 and TRBJ2-5, with TRBD2 matching over 7 bases. Germline V gene sequence: CDR1 SGHAT, CDR2 FQNNGV. The CDR3 length is 14 residues. With 3 bases clipped from V and 2 bases from J, the junction kept 3 bases outside the gene matches. CDR3 sequence (DNA): TGTGCCAGCAGCTTCACGCGGGGGCAAGAGACCCAGTACTTC. It specifies CASSFTRGQETQYF.

CDR3 loop: CASSRVLGGGTEAFF. The CDR3 DNA follows: TGTGCCAGCTCCCGGGTCCTGGGAGGAGGGACTGAAGCTTTCTTT. The chain is built from TRBV18 and TRBJ1-1; D is undetermined. The CDR3 is 15 residues long. Germline-derived CDR1 and CDR2 are KGHSH and LQKENI. The V and J ends lost 6 bases and 5 bases respectively, with 19 bases between them.

The chain carries TRBV25-1 and TRBJ2-5; TRBD2 is a possible D gene (6 bases). The CDR3 extends over 14 amino acids. Trimming pared 7 bases from V and 5 bases from J, leaving 17 bases between. CDR1 and CDR2 from the germline V gene are MGHDK and SYGVNS. This chain's CDR3 is CASTDFQGLETQYF. The CDR3 DNA is TGTGCCAGCACCGACTTCCAGGGACTGGAGACCCAGTACTTC.

This clonotype was counted only a few times. CDR3: CASSMSGPTDTQYF. CDR3 coding DNA: TGTGCCAGTAGTATGAGTGGGCCCACAGATACGCAGTATTTT. The chain carries TRBV19 and TRBJ2-3, with D unresolved. Germline V gives CDR1 LNHDA, CDR2 SQIVND (reference sequence). The length of the CDR3 is 14 residues. V dropped 3 bases and J dropped 2 bases, with 9 bases sitting between them.

This chain links TRBV7-6 with TRBJ2-3; 12 bases are a match to TRBD2. V shed 1 base, J shed 4 bases, and the junction held 3 bases outside the gene matches. The length of the CDR3 is 16 residues. CDR1 and CDR2 (germline): SGHVS, FNYEAQ. CDR3 residues: CASSLGLAGVSDTQYF. DNA for the CDR3: TGTGCCAGCAGCTTAGGACTAGCGGGAGTATCAGATACGCAGTATTTT.

This clonotype was seen more than once but under ten times. The chain is built from TRBV12-5 and TRBJ2-1; TRBD2 matches 16 bases. This CDR3 is built from 20 residues. Germline-derived CDR1 and CDR2 are LGHNT and FRNRAP. V gave up 0 bases and J gave up 5 bases; unmatched junction bases: 10. Here the CDR3 DNA reads TGTGCTAGTGGTTTGGTACCAAAGGGGACTAGCGGGAGGGCCCACAATGAGCAGTTCTTC. Amino acids: CASGLVPKGTSGRAHNEQFF.

The chain has TRBV6-1 and TRBJ2-3; D might be TRBD1 (5 bases). In germline, CDR1 is MNHNS, CDR2 SASEGT. CDR3 length: 15 amino acids. V dropped 0 bases and J dropped 0 bases, with 7 bases sitting between them. The CDR3 nucleotides read TGTGCCAGCAGTGAAGCGACAGCGAGCACAGATACGCAGTATTTT. This gives the protein CASSEATASTDTQYF.

The chain links TRBV10-3 to TRBJ2-6, with TRBD1 matching over 12 bases. With V trimmed by 6 bases and J by 3 bases, 6 bases remained unmatched. In germline, CDR1 is ENHRY, CDR2 SYGVKD. CDR3 length equals 17 residues. The CDR3 DNA sequence: TGTGCCATCAGAGCCGGGACAGGGGGCGGTGGGGCCAACGTCCTGACTTTC. This codes for CAIRAGTGGGGANVLTF.

This chain connects TRBV11-3 to TRBJ2-1; no clear D. The CDR3 is made up of 15 amino acids. In germline, CDR1 is SGHNT, CDR2 YENEEA. Deletions cut 5 bases from V and 2 bases from J, with 13 bases between. Written as DNA, the CDR3 is TGTGCCAGCAGCCCAAGACTTACGACCTACAATGAGCAGTTCTTC. Protein: CASSPRLTTYNEQFF.